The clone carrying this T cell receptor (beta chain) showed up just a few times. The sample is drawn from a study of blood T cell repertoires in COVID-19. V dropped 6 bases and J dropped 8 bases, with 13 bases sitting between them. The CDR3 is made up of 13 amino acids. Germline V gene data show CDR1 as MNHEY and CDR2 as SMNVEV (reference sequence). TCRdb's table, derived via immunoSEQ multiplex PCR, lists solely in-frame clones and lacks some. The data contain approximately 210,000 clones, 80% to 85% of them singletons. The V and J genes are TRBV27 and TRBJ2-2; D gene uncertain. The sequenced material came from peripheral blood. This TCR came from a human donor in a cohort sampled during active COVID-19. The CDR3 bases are TGTGCCAGCAGCTCCCCAGGATCGGGGGAGCTGTTTTTT. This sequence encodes CASSSPGSGELFF.